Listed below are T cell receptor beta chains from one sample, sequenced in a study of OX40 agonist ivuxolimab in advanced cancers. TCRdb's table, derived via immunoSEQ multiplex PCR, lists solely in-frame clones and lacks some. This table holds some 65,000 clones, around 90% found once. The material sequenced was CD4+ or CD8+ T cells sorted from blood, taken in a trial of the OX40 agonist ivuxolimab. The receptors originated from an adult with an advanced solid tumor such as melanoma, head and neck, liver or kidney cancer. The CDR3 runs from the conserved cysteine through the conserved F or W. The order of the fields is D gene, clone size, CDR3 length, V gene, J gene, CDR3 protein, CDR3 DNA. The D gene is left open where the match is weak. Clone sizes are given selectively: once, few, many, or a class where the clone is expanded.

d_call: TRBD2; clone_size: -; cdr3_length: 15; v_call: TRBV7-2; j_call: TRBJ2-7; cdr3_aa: CASSLVASGPYEQYF; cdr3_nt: TGTGCCAGCAGCTTGGTGGCTAGCGGGCCCTACGAGCAGTACTTC
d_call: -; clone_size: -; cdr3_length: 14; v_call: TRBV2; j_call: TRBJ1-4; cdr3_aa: CASSWTDSNEKLFF; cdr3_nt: TGTGCCAGCAGTTGGACAGACTCCAATGAAAAACTGTTTTTT
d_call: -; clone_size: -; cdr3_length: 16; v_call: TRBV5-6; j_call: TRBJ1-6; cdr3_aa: CASSTRTGSYNSPLHF; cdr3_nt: TGTGCCAGCAGCACCCGGACGGGTTCCTATAATTCACCCCTCCACTTT
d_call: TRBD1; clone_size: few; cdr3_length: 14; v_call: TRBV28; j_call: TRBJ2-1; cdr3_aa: CASSPGTGGYEQFF; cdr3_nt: TGTGCCAGCAGTCCCGGGACAGGGGGCTATGAGCAGTTCTTC
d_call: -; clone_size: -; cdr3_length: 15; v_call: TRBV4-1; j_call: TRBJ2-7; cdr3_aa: CASSQDLASSYEQYF; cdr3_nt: TGCGCCAGCAGCCAAGATCTCGCCAGTTCCTACGAGCAGTACTTC
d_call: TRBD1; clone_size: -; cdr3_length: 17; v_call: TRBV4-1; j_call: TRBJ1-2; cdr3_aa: CASSQRPGDSVNYGYTF; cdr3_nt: TGCGCCAGCAGTCAACGTCCGGGGGACAGCGTAAACTATGGCTACACCTTC
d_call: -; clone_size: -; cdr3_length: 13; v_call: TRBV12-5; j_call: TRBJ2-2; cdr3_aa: CASGLPQSGELFF; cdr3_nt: TGTGCTAGTGGTTTACCGCAGTCCGGGGAGCTGTTTTTT
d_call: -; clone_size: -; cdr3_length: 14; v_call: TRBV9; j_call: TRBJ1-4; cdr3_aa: CASSPTPGLEKLFF; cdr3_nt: TGTGCCAGCAGCCCAACCCCGGGGCTCGAAAAACTGTTTTTT
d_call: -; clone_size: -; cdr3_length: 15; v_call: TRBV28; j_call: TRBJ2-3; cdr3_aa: CASSLQSGETDTQYF; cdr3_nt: TGTGCCAGCAGTTTACAATCTGGAGAGACAGATACGCAGTATTTT
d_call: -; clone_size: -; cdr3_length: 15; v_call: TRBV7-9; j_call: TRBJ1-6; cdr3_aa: CASSLGGTPASPLHF; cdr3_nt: TGTGCCAGCAGCTTAGGTGGCACCCCCGCGTCTCCCCTCCACTTT
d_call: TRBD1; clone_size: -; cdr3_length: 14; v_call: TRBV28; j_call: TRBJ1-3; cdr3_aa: CASRIDRGRNTIYF; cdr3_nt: TGTGCCAGCAGAATCGACAGGGGTAGAAACACCATATATTTT
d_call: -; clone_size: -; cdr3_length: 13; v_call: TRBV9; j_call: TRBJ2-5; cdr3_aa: CASSVGGQETQYF; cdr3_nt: TGTGCCAGCAGCGTCGGAGGCCAAGAGACCCAGTACTTC
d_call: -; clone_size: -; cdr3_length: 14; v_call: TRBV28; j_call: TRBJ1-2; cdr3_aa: CASSIGQTYYGYTF; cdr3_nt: TGTGCCAGCAGCATCGGACAGACCTACTATGGCTACACCTTC
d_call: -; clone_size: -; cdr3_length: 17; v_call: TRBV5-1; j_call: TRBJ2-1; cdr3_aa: CASSPSTGGIGYNEQFF; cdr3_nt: TGCGCCAGCAGCCCGTCTACAGGAGGGATTGGGTACAATGAGCAGTTCTTC
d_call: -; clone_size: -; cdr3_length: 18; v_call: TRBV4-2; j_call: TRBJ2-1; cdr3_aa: CASSQDLMTAATYNEQFF; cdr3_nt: TGTGCCAGCAGCCAAGATCTGATGACGGCGGCCACCTACAATGAGCAGTTCTTC
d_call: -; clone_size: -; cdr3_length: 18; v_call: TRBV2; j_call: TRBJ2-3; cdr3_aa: CASSEVPLSGGSTDTQYF; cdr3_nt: TGTGCCAGCAGTGAAGTCCCCCTGTCGGGGGGCAGCACAGATACGCAGTATTTT
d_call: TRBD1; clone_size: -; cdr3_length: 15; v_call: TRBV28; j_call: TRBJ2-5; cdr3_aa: CTSSSPGQGRETQYF; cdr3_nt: TGTACCAGCAGCTCTCCGGGACAGGGGCGGGAGACCCAGTACTTC
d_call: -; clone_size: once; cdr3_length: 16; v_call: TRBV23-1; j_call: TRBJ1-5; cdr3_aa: CASSQSCGNSNQPQHF; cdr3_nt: TGCGCCAGCAGTCAATCCTGCGGGAATAGCAATCAGCCCCAGCATTTT
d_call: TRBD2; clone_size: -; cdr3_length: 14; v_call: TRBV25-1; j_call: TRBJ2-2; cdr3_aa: CASDSGRATGELFF; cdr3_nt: TGTGCCAGCGATAGCGGGAGAGCGACCGGGGAGCTGTTTTTT
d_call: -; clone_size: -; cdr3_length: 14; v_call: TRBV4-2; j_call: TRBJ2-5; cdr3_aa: CASSQDWERETQYF; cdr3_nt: TGTGCCAGCAGCCAAGATTGGGAGCGCGAGACCCAGTACTTC
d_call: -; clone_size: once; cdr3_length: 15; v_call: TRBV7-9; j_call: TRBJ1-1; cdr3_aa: CASSLPRVMNTEAFF; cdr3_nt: TGTGCCAGCAGCTTACCGAGGGTGATGAACACTGAAGCTTTCTTT
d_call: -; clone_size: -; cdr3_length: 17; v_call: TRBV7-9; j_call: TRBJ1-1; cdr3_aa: CASSSIHDGTANTEAFF; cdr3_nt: TGTGCCAGCAGCTCCATACACGATGGGACGGCGAACACTGAAGCTTTCTTT
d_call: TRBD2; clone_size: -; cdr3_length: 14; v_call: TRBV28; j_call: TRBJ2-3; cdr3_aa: CASKGGPGTDTQYF; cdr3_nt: TGTGCCAGCAAGGGAGGGCCGGGGACAGATACGCAGTATTTT
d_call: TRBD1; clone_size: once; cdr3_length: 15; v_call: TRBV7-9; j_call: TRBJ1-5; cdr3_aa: CASSLAGGANQPQHF; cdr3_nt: TGTGCCAGCAGCCTGGCAGGGGGGGCCAATCAGCCCCAGCATTTT
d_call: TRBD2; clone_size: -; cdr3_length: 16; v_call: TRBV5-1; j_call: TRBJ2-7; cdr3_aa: CASSLAKSGGWGEQYF; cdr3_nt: TGTGCCAGCAGCTTGGCCAAGTCGGGAGGGTGGGGCGAGCAGTACTTC
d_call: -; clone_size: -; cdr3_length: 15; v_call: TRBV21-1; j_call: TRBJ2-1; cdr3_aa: CASSNQVAFRNEQFF; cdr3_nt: TGTGCCAGCAGCAACCAGGTAGCCTTCAGGAATGAGCAGTTCTTC
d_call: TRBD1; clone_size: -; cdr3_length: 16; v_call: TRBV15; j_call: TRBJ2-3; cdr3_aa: CATSRLWTGVTDTQYF; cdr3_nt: TGTGCCACCAGCAGACTTTGGACAGGGGTCACAGATACGCAGTATTTT
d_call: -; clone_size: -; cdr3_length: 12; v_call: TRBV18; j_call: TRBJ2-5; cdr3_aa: CASSRGEETQYF; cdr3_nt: TGTGCCAGCTCACGGGGGGAGGAGACCCAGTACTTC
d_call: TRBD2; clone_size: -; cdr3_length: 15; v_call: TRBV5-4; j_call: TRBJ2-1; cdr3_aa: CASSLPSGGNNEQFF; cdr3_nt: TGTGCCAGCAGCTTGCCTAGCGGGGGAAACAATGAGCAGTTCTTC
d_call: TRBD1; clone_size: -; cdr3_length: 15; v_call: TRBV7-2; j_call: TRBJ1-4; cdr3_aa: CASSLEGQGYEKLFF; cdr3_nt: TGTGCCAGCAGCTTAGAGGGACAGGGATATGAAAAACTGTTTTTT
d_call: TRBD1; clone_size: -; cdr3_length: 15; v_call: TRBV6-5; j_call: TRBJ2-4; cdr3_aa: CASRSGTGDGNIQYF; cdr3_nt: TGTGCCAGCAGGTCCGGGACAGGGGATGGGAACATTCAGTACTTC
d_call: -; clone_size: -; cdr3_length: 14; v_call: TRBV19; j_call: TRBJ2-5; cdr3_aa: CASSIDQGFETQYF; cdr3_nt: TGTGCCAGTAGTATAGATCAGGGTTTTGAGACCCAGTACTTC
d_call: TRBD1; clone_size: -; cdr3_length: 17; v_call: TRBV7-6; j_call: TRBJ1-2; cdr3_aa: CASSQGGARMGSYGYTF; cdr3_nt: TGTGCCAGCAGCCAGGGGGGGGCGAGAATGGGATCCTATGGCTACACCTTC
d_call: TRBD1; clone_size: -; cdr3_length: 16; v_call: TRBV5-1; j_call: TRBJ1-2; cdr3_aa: CASSLAQGGLNYGYTF; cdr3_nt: TGCGCCAGCAGCTTGGCTCAGGGGGGACTAAACTATGGCTACACCTTC
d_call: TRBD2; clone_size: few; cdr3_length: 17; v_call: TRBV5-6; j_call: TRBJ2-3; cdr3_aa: CASSFFLIAGSRDTQYF; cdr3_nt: TGTGCCAGCAGCTTTTTTTTAATAGCGGGATCCCGTGACACGCAGTATTTT
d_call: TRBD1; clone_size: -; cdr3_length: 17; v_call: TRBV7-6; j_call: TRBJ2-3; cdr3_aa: CASSSRQGLSQTDTQYF; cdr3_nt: TGTGCCAGCAGCTCTAGACAGGGGCTGTCTCAAACAGATACGCAGTATTTT
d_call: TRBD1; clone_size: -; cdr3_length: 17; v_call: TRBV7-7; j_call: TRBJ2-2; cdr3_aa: CASNQGGGTGNTGELFF; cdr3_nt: TGTGCCAGCAACCAAGGAGGCGGGACAGGGAACACCGGGGAGCTGTTTTTT